This T cell receptor (beta chain) is from a study of identical twins (dated by TCRdb to about 2016). A note on the overall study: To test whether fetal clonotypes persist, this study deep-sequenced TCR alpha and beta repertoires from monozygotic twins, from unrelated adults of various ages, and from cord blood. To rule out contamination, replicate twin experiments were performed at different times with different library preparation protocols.

Receptors were amplified or captured by 5' RACE. The sample was run on an Illumina HiSeq 2000. A universal primer binding site was added through template switching, and the final cDNA carried a unique molecular identifier so that TCR cDNA molecules could be counted accurately. Specific primers in the conserved constant-segment region were used to synthesize first-strand cDNA for TCR alpha and beta chains. To control for contamination, every cDNA library was double barcoded, receiving both a SMART-Mk sample barcode and Illumina barcodes. TruSeq adapter sequences, together with Illumina sample barcodes, were added in two successive PCR steps. TCR alpha and beta cDNA libraries were sequenced on the Illumina HiSeq platform with custom primers. Per the original workflow: MiGEC was used to process raw reads and extract unique molecular identifiers, and MiXCR was used to find CDR3 positions. Recombination models were inferred per individual with the repgenHMM and IGoR tools using an EM algorithm. Shared clonotype analysis was performed with the tcR package in R, normalizing sharing by the product of cloneset sizes. To study raw recombination without the effects of thymic and clonal selection, out-of-frame nonproductive sequences were analyzed. TCRdb reprocessed the public reads (quality trimming at Q25 with fastp, clone calling with MiXCR) and kept in-frame beta chains. For every CDR3 protein sequence, its rows merge into one entry that carries the most common genes and DNA. The V and J calls were not made by the authors but by TCRdb's processing. This sample comprises about 660,000 distinct CDR3 sequences, 8.5% to 9.5% of them detected only once. Of the sample, roughly 0.97% falls within the top ten clones.

Every donor was a healthy Caucasian. Three pairs of female monozygotic twins, all aged about 18 to 29 years, made up the twin cohort. Peripheral blood mononuclear cells were the source from which RNA for the TCR libraries was isolated. A few counts support this clonotype. There is no known antigen for this receptor. Base qualities are not at hand, and no much larger clone is one base apart. At the junction V is shortened by 2 bases and J by 7 bases, with 18 bases in between. Reading the germline V gene gives CDR1 KGHSH and CDR2 LQKENI. The CDR3 sequence holds 16 residues, the cysteine and phenylalanine included. The DNA shown is the 48-base CDR3, in frame from base 1. Points the paper makes about the study in general: Because the same donors could not be followed over many years, the conclusions depended on cross-sectional statistical analysis. In beta out-of-frame sequences, excess twin sharing was weaker, because having fewer shared sequences lowered the signal-to-noise ratio. Abundant cord blood beta clonotypes had fewer insertions, young adult naive repertoires showed a similar but weaker trend, and memory repertoires showed no such trend. Compared with coincidental sharing between unrelated individuals, an excess of low generation-probability sequences was observed among out-of-frame TCR alpha sequences shared between twins. In monozygotic twins, recombination models systematically underestimated out-of-frame TCR alpha sharing, but the models matched the sharing seen between unrelated individuals. Zero-insertion analyses could be partly confounded by invariant T cells such as MAIT and iNKT, though diverse VJ usage argued against such confounding for most clonotypes.

This sample was shared with a second study, whose subject was yellow fever vaccine responses in identical twins. The other study reports the following: The T cell response to vaccination in identical twins was reported by the authors to appear partly convergent and partly personalized. The study precisely tracked vaccine-responding T cell clones in identical twins.

This TCR derives from a woman between 18 and 30 years old in good health. Material for sequencing was PBMCs. This chain is built from TRBV18 and TRBJ2-1; D gene: possibly TRBD2, on 6 matching bases. The sequenced DNA: TGTGCCAGCTCACCAAAGCTCGGGAGCGGGTTGAATGAGCAGTTCTTC. Its protein is CASSPKLGSGLNEQFF.